This T cell receptor (beta chain) was captured by sequencing in a study of cytomegalovirus exposure and HLA in healthy donors (dated by TCRdb to 2015 to 2018). Describing the broader study: A later analysis indicated that the 110 or so validation repertoires were generated on the platform also employed for the 700 or so repertoires of the first cohort. The study aimed to test whether cataloging public T cell receptors could reveal signatures of past pathogen exposure. To predict cytomegalovirus infection status, the study combined high-throughput TCR immunosequencing, statistical association of individual TCRs with disease status, and machine learning. A separate validation cohort of roughly 130 different subjects was used in addition to the roughly 640-subject first cohort.

Libraries were built with the immunoSEQ multiplex PCR assay. The source study handled its data this way. A statistical classification framework was built to diagnose cytomegalovirus status from the catalog of TCR beta chain sequences. In TCRdb, the immuneACCESS table is reduced to in-frame sequences with V and J assigned. These tables do not hold every clone; where another copy was compared, an unresolved V gene accounts for under half, and the others remain unexplained. The DNA was the basis for D and trimming; V, J and clone size are from that table. This sample comprises around 150,000 clones, 91% of them detected only once. Clones ranked in the top ten supply about 3% of the sample. Notes on this clone: Its antigen has not been determined. No base qualities exist here, and no much larger clone lies one base off it.

Study-level results and caveats: The study gave a list of more than 150 TCR beta chains associated with cytomegalovirus. While some public TCRs were present in many individuals, most TCR sequences turned up only very rarely across donors. The authors suggested that the approach could potentially be generalized to other disease states and immunological phenotypes. A later analysis found that TCRs clustered in the first cohort also tended to co-occur in the roughly 120 validation repertoires, with 94% of cluster scores above 0. In vitro tests confirmed that a few of the cytomegalovirus-associated TCR beta chains recognize cytomegalovirus antigens. The classifier was reported to diagnose cytomegalovirus status with high specificity and sensitivity in both the original and validation cohorts. A later analysis lacked HLA typing for the validation cohort, so it scored co-occurrence in that cohort across all 120 repertoires.

The CDR1 and CDR2 encoded by the germline V gene are SGDLS and YYNGEE. V is reduced by 0 bases and J by 4 bases, leaving a spacing of 4 bases between them. Taken from cysteine to phenylalanine, the CDR3 has 13 residues. The CDR3 DNA has 39 bases and is translated from base 1. The donors belonged to the validation cohort of around 130 subjects, which was separate from the 666-subject first cohort. In this chain, TRBV9 is recombined with TRBJ2-2; the D gene is not confidently resolved. The sample consisted of PBMCs. The TCR originated in a woman aged 18-29 years in good health and CMV-seropositive. The nucleotides are TGTGCCAGCAGCGTAGGAGGCACCGGGGAGCTGTTTTTT. It encodes CASSVGGTGELFF.